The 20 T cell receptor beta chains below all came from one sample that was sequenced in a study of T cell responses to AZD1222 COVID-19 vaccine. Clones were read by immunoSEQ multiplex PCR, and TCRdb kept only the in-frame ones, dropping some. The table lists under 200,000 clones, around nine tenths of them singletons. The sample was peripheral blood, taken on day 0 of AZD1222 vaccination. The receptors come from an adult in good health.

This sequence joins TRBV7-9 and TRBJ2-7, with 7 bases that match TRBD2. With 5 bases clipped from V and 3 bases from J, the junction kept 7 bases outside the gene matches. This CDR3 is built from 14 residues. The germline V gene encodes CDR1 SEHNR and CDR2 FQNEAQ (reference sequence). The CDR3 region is CASSARLAGYEQYF. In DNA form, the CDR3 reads TGTGCCAGCAGCGCCCGACTAGCTGGCTACGAGCAGTACTTC.

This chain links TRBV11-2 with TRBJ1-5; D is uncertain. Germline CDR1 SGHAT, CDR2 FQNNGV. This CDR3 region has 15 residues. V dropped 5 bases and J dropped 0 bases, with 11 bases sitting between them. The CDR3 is CASSLQPGSNQPQHF. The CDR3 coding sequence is TGTGCCAGCAGCCTACAGCCGGGTAGCAATCAGCCCCAGCATTTT.

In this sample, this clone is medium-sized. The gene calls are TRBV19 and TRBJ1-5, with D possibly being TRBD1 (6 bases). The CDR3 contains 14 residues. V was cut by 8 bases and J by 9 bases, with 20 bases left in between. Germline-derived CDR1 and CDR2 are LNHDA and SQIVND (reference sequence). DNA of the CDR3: TGTGCCAGTGAAGGGGGACTTATATCACGGCCCCAGCATTTT. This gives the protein CASEGGLISRPQHF.

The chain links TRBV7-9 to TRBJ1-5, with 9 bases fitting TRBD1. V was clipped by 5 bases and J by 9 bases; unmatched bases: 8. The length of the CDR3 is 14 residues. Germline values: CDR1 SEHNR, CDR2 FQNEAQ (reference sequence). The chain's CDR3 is CASSAGQGRAPQHF. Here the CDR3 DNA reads TGTGCCAGCAGCGCCGGACAGGGGCGTGCGCCCCAGCATTTT.

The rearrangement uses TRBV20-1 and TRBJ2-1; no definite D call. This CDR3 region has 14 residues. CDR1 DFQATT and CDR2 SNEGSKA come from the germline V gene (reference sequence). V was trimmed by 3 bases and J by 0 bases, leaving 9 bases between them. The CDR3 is CSASIAASYNEQFF. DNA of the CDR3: TGCAGTGCTAGTATCGCGGCCTCCTACAATGAGCAGTTCTTC.

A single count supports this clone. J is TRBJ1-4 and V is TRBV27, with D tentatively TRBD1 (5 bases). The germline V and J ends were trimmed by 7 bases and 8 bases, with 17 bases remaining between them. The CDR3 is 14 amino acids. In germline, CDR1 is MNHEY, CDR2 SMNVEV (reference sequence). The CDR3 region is CASTGGGRIEKLFF. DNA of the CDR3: TGTGCCAGCACCGGGGGGGGAAGAATCGAAAAACTGTTTTTT.

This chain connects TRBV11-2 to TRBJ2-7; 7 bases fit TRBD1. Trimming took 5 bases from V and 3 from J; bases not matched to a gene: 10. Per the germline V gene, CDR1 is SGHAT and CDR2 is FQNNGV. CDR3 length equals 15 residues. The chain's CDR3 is CASSPRTGIDYEQYF. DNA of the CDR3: TGTGCCAGCAGCCCACGGACAGGAATAGACTACGAGCAGTACTTC.

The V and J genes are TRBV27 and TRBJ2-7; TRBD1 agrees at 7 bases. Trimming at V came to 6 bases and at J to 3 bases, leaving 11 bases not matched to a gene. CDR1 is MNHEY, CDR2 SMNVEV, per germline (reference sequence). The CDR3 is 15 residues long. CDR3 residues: CASRSGTANYYEQYF. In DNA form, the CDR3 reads TGTGCCAGCAGATCCGGGACAGCAAATTACTACGAGCAGTACTTC.

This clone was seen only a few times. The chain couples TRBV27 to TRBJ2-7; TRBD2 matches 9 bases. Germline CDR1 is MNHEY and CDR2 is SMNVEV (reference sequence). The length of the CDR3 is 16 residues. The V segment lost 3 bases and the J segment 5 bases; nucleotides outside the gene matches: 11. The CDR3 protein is CASSLGSGLAGNEQYF. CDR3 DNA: TGTGCCAGCAGTTTGGGCTCAGGGCTAGCGGGGAACGAGCAGTACTTC.

The CDR3 reads CASSPPSYEQYF. CDR3 in DNA: TGTGCCAGCAGTCCCCCATCCTACGAGCAGTACTTC. The chain uses TRBV27 and TRBJ2-7; unclear D gene. The V end was cut by 5 bases, the J end by 1 base, with 6 bases between. This CDR3 has 12 amino acids. Looked up from germline, CDR1 is MNHEY and CDR2 is SMNVEV (reference sequence).

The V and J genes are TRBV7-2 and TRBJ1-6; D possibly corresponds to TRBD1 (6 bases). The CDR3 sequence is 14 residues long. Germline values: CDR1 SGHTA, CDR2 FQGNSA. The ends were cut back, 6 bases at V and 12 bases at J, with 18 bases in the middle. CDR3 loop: CASRTDRTQGPLHF. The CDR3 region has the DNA TGTGCCAGCAGAACTGACAGGACTCAGGGACCCCTCCACTTT.

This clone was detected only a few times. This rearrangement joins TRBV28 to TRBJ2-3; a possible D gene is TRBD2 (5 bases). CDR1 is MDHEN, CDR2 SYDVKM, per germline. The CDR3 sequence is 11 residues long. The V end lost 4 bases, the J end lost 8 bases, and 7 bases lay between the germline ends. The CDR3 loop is CASSSGLTQYF. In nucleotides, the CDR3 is TGTGCCAGCAGTTCCGGACTTACGCAGTATTTT.

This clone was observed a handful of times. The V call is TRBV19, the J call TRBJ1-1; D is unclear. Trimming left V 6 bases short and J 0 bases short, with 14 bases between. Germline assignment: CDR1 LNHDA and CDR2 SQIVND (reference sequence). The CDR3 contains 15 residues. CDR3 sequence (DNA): TGTGCCAGTAGCCTCTCCAGGCAGCTGAACACTGAAGCTTTCTTT. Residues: CASSLSRQLNTEAFF.

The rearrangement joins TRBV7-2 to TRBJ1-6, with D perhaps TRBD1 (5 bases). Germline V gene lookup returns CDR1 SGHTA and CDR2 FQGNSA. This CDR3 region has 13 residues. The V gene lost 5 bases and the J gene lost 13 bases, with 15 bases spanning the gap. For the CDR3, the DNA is TGTGCCAGCAGCCAAATGGGGGTTAGGCCCCTCCACTTT. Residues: CASSQMGVRPLHF.

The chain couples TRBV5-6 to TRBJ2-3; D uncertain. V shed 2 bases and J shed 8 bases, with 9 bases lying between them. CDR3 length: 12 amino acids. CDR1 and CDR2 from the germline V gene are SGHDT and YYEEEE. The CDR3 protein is CASSFYSATQYF. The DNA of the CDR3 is TGTGCCAGCAGCTTCTACTCCGCTACGCAGTATTTT.

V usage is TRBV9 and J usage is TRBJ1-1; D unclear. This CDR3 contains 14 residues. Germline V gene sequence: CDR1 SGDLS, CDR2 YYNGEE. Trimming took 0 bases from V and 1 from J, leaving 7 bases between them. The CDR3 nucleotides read TGTGCCAGCAGCGTAGGGGGAGAGAACACTGAAGCTTTCTTT. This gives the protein CASSVGGENTEAFF.

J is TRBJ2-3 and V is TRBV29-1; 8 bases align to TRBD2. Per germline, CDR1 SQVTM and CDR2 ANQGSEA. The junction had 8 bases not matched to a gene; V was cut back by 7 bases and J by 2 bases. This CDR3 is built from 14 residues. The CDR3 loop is CSAEGSGNTDTQYF. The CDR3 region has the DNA TGCAGCGCCGAGGGTAGCGGGAACACAGATACGCAGTATTTT.

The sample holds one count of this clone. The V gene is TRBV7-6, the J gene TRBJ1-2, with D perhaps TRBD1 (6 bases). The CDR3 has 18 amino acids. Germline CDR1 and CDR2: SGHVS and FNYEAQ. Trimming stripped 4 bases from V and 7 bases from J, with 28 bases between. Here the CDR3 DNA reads TGTGCCAGCAGCTCGCAAGTACCAGGGGTACCGTACCCCTTTGGCTACACCTTC. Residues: CASSSQVPGVPYPFGYTF.

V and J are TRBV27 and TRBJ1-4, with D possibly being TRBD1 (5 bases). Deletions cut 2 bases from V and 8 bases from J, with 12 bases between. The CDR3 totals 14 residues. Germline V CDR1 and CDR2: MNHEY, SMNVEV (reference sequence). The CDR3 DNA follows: TGTGCCAGCAGTTTAATTCCCAGGGACGAAAAACTGTTTTTT. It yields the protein CASSLIPRDEKLFF. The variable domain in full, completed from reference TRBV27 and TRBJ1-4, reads EAQVTQNPRYLITVTGKKLTVTCSQNMNHEYMSWYRQDPGLGLRQIYYSMNVEVTDKGDVPEGYKVSRKEKRNFPLILESPSPNQTSLYFCASSLIPRDEKLFFGSGTQLSVL.

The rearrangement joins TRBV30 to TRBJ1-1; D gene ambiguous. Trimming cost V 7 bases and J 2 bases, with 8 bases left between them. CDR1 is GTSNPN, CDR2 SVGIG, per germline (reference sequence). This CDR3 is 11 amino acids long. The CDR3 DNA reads TGTGCCTTTGAAAGAAACACTGAAGCTTTCTTT. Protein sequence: CAFERNTEAFF.